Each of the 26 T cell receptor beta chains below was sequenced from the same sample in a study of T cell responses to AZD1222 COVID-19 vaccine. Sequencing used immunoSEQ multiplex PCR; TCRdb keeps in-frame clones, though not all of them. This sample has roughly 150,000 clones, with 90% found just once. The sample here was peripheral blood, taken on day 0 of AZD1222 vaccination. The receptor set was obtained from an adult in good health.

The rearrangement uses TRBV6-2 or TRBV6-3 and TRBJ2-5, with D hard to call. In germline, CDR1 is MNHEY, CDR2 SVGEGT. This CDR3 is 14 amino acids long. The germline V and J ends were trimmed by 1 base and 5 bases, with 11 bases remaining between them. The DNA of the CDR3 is TGTGCCAGCAGTTACTTCACCACCCGGGAGACCCAGTACTTC. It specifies CASSYFTTRETQYF.

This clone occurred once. The CDR3 DNA reads TGTGCCACCAGCAGAGGGCTAGCGGGAGCAAATGAGCAGTTCTTC. Translation: CATSRGLAGANEQFF. V and J are TRBV15 and TRBJ2-1, with 10 nucleotides matching TRBD2. Losses at the gene ends were 1 base for V and 7 bases for J; bases not matched to a gene: 4. Germline V CDR1 and CDR2: LNHNV, YYDKDF (reference sequence). This CDR3 has 15 residues. The variable domain in full, completed from reference TRBV15 and TRBJ2-1, reads DAMVIQNPRYQVTQFGKPVTLSCSQTLNHNVMYWYQQKSSQAPKLLFHYYDKDFNNEADTPDNFQSRRPNTSFCFLDIRSPGLGDTAMYLCATSRGLAGANEQFFGPGTRLTVL.

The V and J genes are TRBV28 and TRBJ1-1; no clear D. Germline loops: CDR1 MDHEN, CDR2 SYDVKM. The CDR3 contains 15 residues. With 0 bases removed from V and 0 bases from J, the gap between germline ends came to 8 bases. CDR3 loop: CASSLWGDMNTEAFF. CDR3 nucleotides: TGTGCCAGCAGTTTATGGGGAGACATGAACACTGAAGCTTTCTTT.

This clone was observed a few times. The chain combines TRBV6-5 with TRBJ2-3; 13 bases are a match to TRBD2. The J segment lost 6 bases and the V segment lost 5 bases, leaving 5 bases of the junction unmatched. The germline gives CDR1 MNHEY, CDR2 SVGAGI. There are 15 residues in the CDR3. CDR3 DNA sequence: TGTGCCAGCAGTCTACTAGCGGGAGGGCCGGATACGCAGTATTTT. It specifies CASSLLAGGPDTQYF.

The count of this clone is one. The CDR3, as DNA: TGTGCCAGTAGTAAGGACAGGGGGCGTTTCACCGGGGAGCTGTTTTTT. This sequence encodes CASSKDRGRFTGELFF. J is TRBJ2-2 and V is TRBV19; 11 nucleotides line up with TRBD1. The CDR3 consists of 16 residues. The junction had 5 bases not matched to a gene; V was cut back by 4 bases and J by 4 bases. The V gene's germline CDR1 is LNHDA and CDR2 SQIVND (reference sequence).

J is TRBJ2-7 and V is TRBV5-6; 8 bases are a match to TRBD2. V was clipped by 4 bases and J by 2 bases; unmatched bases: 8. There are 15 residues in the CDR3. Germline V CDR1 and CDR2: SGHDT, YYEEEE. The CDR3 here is CASSEATSGTYEQYF. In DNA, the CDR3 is TGTGCCAGCAGCGAAGCAACTAGCGGCACCTACGAGCAGTACTTC.

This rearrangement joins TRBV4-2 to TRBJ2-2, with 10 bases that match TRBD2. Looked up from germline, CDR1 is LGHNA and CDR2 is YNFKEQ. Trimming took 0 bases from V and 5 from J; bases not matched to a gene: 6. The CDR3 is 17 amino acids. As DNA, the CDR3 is TGTGCCAGCAGCCAAGAAACTAGCGGGGCGGGGACCGGGGAGCTGTTTTTT. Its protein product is CASSQETSGAGTGELFF.

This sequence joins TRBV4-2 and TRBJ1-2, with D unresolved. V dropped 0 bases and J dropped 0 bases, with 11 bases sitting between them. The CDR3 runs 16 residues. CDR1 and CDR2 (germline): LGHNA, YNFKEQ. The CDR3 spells CASSQEAENTNYGYTF. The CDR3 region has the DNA TGTGCCAGCAGCCAAGAGGCAGAAAACACTAACTATGGCTACACCTTC.

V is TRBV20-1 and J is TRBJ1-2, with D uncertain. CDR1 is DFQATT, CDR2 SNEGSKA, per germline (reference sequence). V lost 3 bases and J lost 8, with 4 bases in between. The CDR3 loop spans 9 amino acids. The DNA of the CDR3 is TGCAGTGCTAGTAACGGCTACACCTTC. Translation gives CSASNGYTF.

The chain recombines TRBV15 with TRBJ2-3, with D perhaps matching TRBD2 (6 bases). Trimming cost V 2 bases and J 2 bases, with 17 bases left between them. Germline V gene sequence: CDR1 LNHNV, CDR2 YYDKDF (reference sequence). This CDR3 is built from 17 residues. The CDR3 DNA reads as TGTGCCACCAGCAGACCTTGGGCGGGGTTGAACACAGATACGCAGTATTTT. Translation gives CATSRPWAGLNTDTQYF.

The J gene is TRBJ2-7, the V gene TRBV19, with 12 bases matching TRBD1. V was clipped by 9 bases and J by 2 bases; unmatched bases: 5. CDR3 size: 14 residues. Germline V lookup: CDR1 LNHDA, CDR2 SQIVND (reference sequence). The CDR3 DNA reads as TGTGCCAGCTCCCGGGACAGGGGGCCCTACGAGCAGTACTTC. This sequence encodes CASSRDRGPYEQYF.

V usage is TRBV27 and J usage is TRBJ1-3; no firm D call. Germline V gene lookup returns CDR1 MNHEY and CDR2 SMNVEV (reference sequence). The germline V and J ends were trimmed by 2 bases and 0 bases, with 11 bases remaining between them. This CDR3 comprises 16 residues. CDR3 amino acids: CASSLNAGASGNTIYF. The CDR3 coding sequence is TGTGCCAGCAGTTTAAACGCCGGAGCCTCTGGAAACACCATATATTTT.

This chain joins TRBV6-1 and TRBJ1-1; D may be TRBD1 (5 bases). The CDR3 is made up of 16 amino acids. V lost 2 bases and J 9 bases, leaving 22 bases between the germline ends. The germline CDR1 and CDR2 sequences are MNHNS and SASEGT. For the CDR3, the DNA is TGTGCCAGCAGTGAATACGGGGCTACCCAGAGTCTCAAAGCTTTCTTT. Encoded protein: CASSEYGATQSLKAFF.

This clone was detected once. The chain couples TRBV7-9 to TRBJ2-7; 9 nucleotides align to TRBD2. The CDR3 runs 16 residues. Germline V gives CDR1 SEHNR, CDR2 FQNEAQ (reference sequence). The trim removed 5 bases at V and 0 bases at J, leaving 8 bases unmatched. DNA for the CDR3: TGTGCCAGCAGCCAGACTAGCGGCACTAGCTCCTACGAGCAGTACTTC. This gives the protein CASSQTSGTSSYEQYF.

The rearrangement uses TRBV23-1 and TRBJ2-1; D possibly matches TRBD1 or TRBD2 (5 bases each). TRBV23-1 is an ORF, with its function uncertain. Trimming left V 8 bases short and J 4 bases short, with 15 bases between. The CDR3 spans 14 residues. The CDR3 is CASQGTEEYNEQFF. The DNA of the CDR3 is TGCGCCAGCCAAGGGACGGAGGAGTACAATGAGCAGTTCTTC.

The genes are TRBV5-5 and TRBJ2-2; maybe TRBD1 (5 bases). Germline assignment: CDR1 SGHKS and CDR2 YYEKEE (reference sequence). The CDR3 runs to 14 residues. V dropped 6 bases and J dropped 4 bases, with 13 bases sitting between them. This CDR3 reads CASNPQGVTGELFF. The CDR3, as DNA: TGTGCCAGCAACCCCCAGGGCGTCACCGGGGAGCTGTTTTTT. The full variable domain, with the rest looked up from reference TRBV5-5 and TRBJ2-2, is DAGVTQSPTHLIKTRGQQVTLRCSPISGHKSVSWYQQVLGQGPQFIFQYYEKEERGRGNFPDRFSARQFPNYSSELNVNALLLGDSALYLCASNPQGVTGELFFGEGSRLTVL.

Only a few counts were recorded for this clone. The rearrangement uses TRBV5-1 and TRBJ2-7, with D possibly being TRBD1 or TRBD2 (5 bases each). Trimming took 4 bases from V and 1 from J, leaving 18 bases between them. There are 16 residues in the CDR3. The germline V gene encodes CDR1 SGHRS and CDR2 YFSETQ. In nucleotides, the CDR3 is TGCGCCAGCAGCCCACGGGACGGAACTCCATCCTACGAGCAGTACTTC. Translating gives CASSPRDGTPSYEQYF.

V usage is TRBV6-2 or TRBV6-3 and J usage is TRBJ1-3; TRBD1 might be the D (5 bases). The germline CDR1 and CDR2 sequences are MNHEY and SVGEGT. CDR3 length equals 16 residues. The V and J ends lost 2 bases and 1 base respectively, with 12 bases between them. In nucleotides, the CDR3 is TGTGCCAGCAGTTACGGGACTGGGCGGTCTGGAAACACCATATATTTT. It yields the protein CASSYGTGRSGNTIYF.

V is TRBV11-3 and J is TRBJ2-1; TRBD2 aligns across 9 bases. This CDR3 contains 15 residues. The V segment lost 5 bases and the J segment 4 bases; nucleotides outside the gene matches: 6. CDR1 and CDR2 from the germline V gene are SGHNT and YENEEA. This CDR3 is CASSARLAEYNEQFF. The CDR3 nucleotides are TGTGCCAGCAGCGCGAGACTAGCGGAGTACAATGAGCAGTTCTTC.

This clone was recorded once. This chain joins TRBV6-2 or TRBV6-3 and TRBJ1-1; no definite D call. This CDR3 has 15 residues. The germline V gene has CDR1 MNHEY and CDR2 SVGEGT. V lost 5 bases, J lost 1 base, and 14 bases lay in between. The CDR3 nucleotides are TGTGCCAGCAGTCTTATGAGGACCGAGAACACTGAAGCTTTCTTT. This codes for CASSLMRTENTEAFF.

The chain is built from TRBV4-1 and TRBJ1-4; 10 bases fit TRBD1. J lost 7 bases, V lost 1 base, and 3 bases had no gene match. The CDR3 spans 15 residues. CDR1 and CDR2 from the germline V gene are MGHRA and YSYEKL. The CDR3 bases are TGCGCCAGCAGCCAAGCCGGGACAGGGGTTGAAAAACTGTTTTTT. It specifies CASSQAGTGVEKLFF.

The CDR3 protein is CASSLGATGFEAFF. The CDR3 region has the DNA TGTGCCAGCAGCTTAGGGGCTACAGGGTTTGAAGCTTTCTTT. The chain recombines TRBV7-9 with TRBJ1-1; D perhaps matches TRBD1 (6 bases). The V and J ends lost 1 base and 7 bases respectively, with 13 bases between them. Germline V gene data show CDR1 as SEHNR and CDR2 as FQNEAQ (reference sequence). CDR3 length: 14 amino acids.

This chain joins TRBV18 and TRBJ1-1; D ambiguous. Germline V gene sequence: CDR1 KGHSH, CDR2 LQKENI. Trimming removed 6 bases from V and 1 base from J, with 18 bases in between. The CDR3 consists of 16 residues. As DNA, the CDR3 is TGTGCCAGCTCCCCAACCAACACGCGGGGGAACACTGAAGCTTTCTTT. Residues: CASSPTNTRGNTEAFF. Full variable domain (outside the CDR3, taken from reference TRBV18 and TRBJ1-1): NAGVMQNPRHLVRRRGQEARLRCSPMKGHSHVYWYRQLPEEGLKFMVYLQKENIIDESGMPKERFSAEFPKEGPSILRIQQVVRGDSAAYFCASSPTNTRGNTEAFFGQGTRLTVV.

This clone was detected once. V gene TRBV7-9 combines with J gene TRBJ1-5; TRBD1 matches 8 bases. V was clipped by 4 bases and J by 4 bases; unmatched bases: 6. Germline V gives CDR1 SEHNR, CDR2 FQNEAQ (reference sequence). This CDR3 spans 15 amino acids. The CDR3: CASSSSGQANQPQHF. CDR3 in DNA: TGTGCCAGCAGCTCCTCGGGACAGGCGAATCAGCCCCAGCATTTT.

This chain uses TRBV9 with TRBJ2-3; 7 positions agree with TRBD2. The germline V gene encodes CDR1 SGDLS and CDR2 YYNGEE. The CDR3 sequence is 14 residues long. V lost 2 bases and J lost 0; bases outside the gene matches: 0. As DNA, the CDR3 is TGTGCCAGCAGCGTTAGCGGGAGCACAGATACGCAGTATTTT. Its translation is CASSVSGSTDTQYF.

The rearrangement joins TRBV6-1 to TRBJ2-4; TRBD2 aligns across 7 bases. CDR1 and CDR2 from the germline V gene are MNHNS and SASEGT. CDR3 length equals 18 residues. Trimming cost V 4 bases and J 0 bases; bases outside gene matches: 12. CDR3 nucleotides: TGTGCCAGCAGTGCCGGTTTGATAGCGGGCCTAGCCAAAAACATTCAGTACTTC. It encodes CASSAGLIAGLAKNIQYF.